Listed here is a single T cell receptor beta chain. The antigen is not known. The data were produced by immunoSEQ multiplex PCR, yet TCRdb's version contains in-frame clones alone and is incomplete. The sample shows some 66,000 clones, around nine tenths of them seen only once. This sample is part of a study of Tregs in tolerant kidney transplant recipients. General study points: Changing PCR primers prevented nucleotide comparison between some patients' samples. Expanding Tregs on activated donor B cells appeared to best identify donor-specific TCRbeta clones. Few patients were studied, so findings need validation in larger groups. Antigen-driven expansion was suggested because donor-specific Tregs expanded more than all Tregs in tolerant patients.

The sample here was CD8+ T cells from blood, taken before the transplant. The sequence derives from a human donor who received a combined kidney and bone marrow transplant.

The DNA for the CDR3 is TGTGCCAGCAGTGAAGACAGCTCCTACGAGCAGTACTTC. The encoded protein is CASSEDSSYEQYF. This sequence joins TRBV2 and TRBJ2-7; D remains unclear. The CDR3 loop spans 13 amino acids. Germline CDR1 is SNHLY and CDR2 is FYNNEI. Trimming shortened V by 1 base and J by 0 bases, and 4 bases separated the two germline ends. Looking up the rest from reference TRBV2 and TRBJ2-7 gives the full variable domain: EPEVTQTPSHQVTQMGQEVILRCVPISNHLYFYWYRQILGQKVEFLVSFYNNEISEKSEIFDDQFSVERPDGSNFTLKIRSTKLEDSAMYFCASSEDSSYEQYFGPGTRLTVT.